These 14 T cell receptor beta chains came from one sample sequenced in a study of blood T cell repertoires in COVID-19. Method: immunoSEQ multiplex PCR; TCRdb's copy keeps in-frame clones and lacks some. The sample yields 150,000 to 200,000 clones, around 87% seen once. The sample consisted of peripheral blood. The receptor set was obtained from a man aged 35-49 years with active or convalescent COVID-19.

The rearrangement links TRBV4-1 to TRBJ2-7; possible D gene TRBD1, 8 bases. This CDR3 spans 14 amino acids. Trimming removed 2 bases from V and 4 bases from J, with 12 bases in between. Germline values: CDR1 MGHRA, CDR2 YSYEKL. CDR3 in DNA: TGCGCCAGCAGCCAAACAGGGGGGGATTACGAGCAGTACTTC. It codes for CASSQTGGDYEQYF.

The chain combines TRBV19 with TRBJ2-1, with TRBD1 identical over 7 bases. The CDR3 is 11 amino acids. Germline CDR1 and CDR2: LNHDA and SQIVND (reference sequence). The junction had 1 base not matched to a gene; V was cut back by 5 bases and J by 9 bases. The CDR3: CASSDRAEQFF. The CDR3 DNA reads as TGTGCCAGTAGTGACAGGGCTGAGCAGTTCTTC.

The chain employs TRBV21-1 and TRBJ1-5. TRBV21-1 is shown as a pseudogene. The CDR3 totals 20 residues. The CDR3 loop is CASSTSTSRRSGNRDQPQHF. CDR3 nucleotide sequence: TGTGCCAGCAGCACGTCCACCAGCCGACGATCGGGTAATCGTGATCAGCCCCAGCATTTT.

The V call is TRBV7-9, the J call TRBJ2-3; D might be TRBD2 (5 bases). CDR1 is SEHNR and CDR2 is FQNEAQ in the germline V gene (reference sequence). With 5 bases removed from V and 4 bases from J, the gap between germline ends came to 16 bases. The CDR3 runs 15 residues. The DNA of the CDR3 is TGTGCCAGCAGCCCTCCTACAACGGAGGCAGATACGCAGTATTTT. Translating it yields CASSPPTTEADTQYF.

This clone has only one observation. This rearrangement joins TRBV5-1 to TRBJ1-1, with TRBD1 as a possible D gene (5 bases). The CDR3 is 14 residues long. The ends were cut back, 6 bases at V and 3 bases at J, with 15 bases in the middle. Germline CDR1 SGHRS, CDR2 YFSETQ. CDR3 sequence reads: CASTGGGVDTEAFF. CDR3 DNA sequence: TGCGCCAGCACCGGAGGAGGGGTGGACACTGAAGCTTTCTTT. Full variable domain (rest looked up from reference TRBV5-1 and TRBJ1-1): KAGVTQTPRYLIKTRGQQVTLSCSPISGHRSVSWYQQTPGQGLQFLFEYFSETQRNKGNFPGRFSGRQFSNSRSEMNVSTLELGDSALYLCASTGGGVDTEAFFGQGTRLTVV.

Only one count was recorded for this clone. The gene calls are TRBV7-8 and TRBJ1-4; D might be TRBD1 (5 bases). Germline values: CDR1 SGHVS, CDR2 FQNEAQ. This CDR3 has 14 residues. The V and J ends lost 2 bases and 6 bases respectively, with 10 bases between them. The CDR3 sequence: CASSLQGGYEKLFF. DNA of the CDR3: TGTGCCAGCAGCTTACAGGGAGGTTATGAAAAACTGTTTTTT.

This chain connects TRBV28 to TRBJ2-5; D is possibly TRBD2 (5 bases). V lost 6 bases and J 0 bases, leaving 17 bases between the germline ends. This CDR3 comprises 16 residues. Germline-derived CDR1 and CDR2 are MDHEN and SYDVKM. CDR3 DNA sequence: TGTGCCAGCAGACCAGATCCCCCGGGGTACCAAGAGACCCAGTACTTC. Encoded protein: CASRPDPPGYQETQYF.

This chain joins TRBV6-6 and TRBJ1-3; D is unresolved. The CDR3 loop spans 15 amino acids. V was trimmed by 4 bases and J by 0 bases, leaving 10 bases between them. CDR1 and CDR2 from the germline V gene are MNHNY and SVGAGI (reference sequence). The CDR3 here is CASSFEGSSGNTIYF. The CDR3 DNA reads as TGTGCCAGCAGTTTTGAGGGCAGCTCTGGAAACACCATATATTTT.

V and J are TRBV12-3 or TRBV12-4 and TRBJ1-4, with D perhaps TRBD1 (5 bases). V was clipped by 6 bases and J by 8 bases, with 7 bases between them. The CDR3 is 11 amino acids. The CDR3 reads CASRRDEKLFF. The CDR3 bases are TGTGCCAGCAGGCGGGACGAAAAACTGTTTTTT.

CDR3 protein: CASSLETYNEQFF. In DNA, the CDR3 is TGTGCCAGCAGCTTGGAGACTTACAATGAGCAGTTCTTC. V usage is TRBV7-9 and J usage is TRBJ2-1, with no clear D. The CDR3 totals 13 residues. Germline CDR1 reads SEHNR; CDR2 reads FQNEAQ (reference sequence). Deletions cut 3 bases from V and 4 bases from J, with 7 bases between.

This chain connects TRBV3-1 (or the pseudogene TRBV3-2) to TRBJ1-4, with TRBD1 identical over 11 bases. Germline trimming cut 3 bases from V and 7 bases from J; bases unmatched to any gene: 1. This CDR3 is built from 14 residues. Germline CDR1 is LGHDT and CDR2 is YNNKEL (reference sequence). CDR3 coding DNA: TGTGCCAGCAGCCAGGGACAGGGGGTTGAAAAACTGTTTTTT. Encoded protein: CASSQGQGVEKLFF.

The genes are TRBV19 and TRBJ2-3, with D possibly being TRBD2 (6 bases). The CDR3 runs 15 residues. Trimming stripped 3 bases from V and 4 bases from J, with 14 bases between. Germline V gene data show CDR1 as LNHDA and CDR2 as SQIVND (reference sequence). CDR3 sequence (DNA): TGTGCCAGTAGTATCTCCGGGACTTTCCCAGATACGCAGTATTTT. Translating it yields CASSISGTFPDTQYF. The whole variable domain, filled in from reference TRBV19 and TRBJ2-3, reads DGGITQSPKYLFRKEGQNVTLSCEQNLNHDAMYWYRQDPGQGLRLIYYSQIVNDFQKGDIAEGYSVSREKKESFPLTVTSAQKNPTAFYLCASSISGTFPDTQYFGPGTRLTVL.

J is TRBJ1-2 and V is TRBV6-1; 9 nucleotides agree with TRBD1. Trimming at V came to 3 bases and at J to 8 bases, leaving 7 bases not matched to a gene. The CDR3 has 14 amino acids. The germline V gene encodes CDR1 MNHNS and CDR2 SASEGT. The CDR3 is CASSDVGQGLGYTF. The DNA for the CDR3 is TGTGCCAGCAGTGATGTGGGACAGGGTTTGGGCTACACCTTC.

V gene TRBV13 combines with J gene TRBJ2-1, with 7 bases identical to TRBD1. In germline, CDR1 is PRHDT, CDR2 FYEKMQ (reference sequence). V dropped 1 base and J dropped 5; count of bases not matched to a gene: 5. The CDR3 covers 15 residues. CDR3 in DNA: TGTGCCAGCAGCTTAGTACAGGGGATCAACAATGAGCAGTTCTTC. Its protein product is CASSLVQGINNEQFF.